The rows below give T cell receptor beta chains drawn from one sample of a study of CD8 T cells in Susac syndrome. A single record per CDR3 protein comes from TCRdb applying MiXCR to the immunoSEQ multiplex PCR reads. The data contain 250,000 to 300,000 distinct CDR3 sequences, around 85% of them singletons. Sequenced: CD8+ T cells from PBMCs. These receptors were taken from a human donor with multiple sclerosis. Both conserved end residues are part of each CDR3. The D gene is left open where the match is weak. Size is stated for part of the rows, as once, few or many counts, or as a class when the clone is expanded.

d_call: TRBD1
v_call: TRBV27
clone_size: NA
j_call: TRBJ2-1
cdr3_length: 16
cdr3_aa: CASSVQGDISYNEQFF
cdr3_nt: TGTGCCAGCAGTGTCCAGGGGGATATCTCCTACAATGAGCAGTTCTTC

d_call: NA
v_call: TRBV2
clone_size: NA
j_call: TRBJ1-3
cdr3_length: 17
cdr3_aa: CASSEIGPLAPGNTIYF
cdr3_nt: TGTGCCAGCAGTGAAATCGGTCCCCTCGCGCCTGGAAACACCATATATTTT

d_call: NA
v_call: TRBV11-2
clone_size: NA
j_call: TRBJ1-2
cdr3_length: 14
cdr3_aa: CASSINSSPHGYTF
cdr3_nt: TGTGCCAGCAGCATAAACTCCTCCCCTCATGGCTACACCTTC

d_call: NA
v_call: TRBV6-5
clone_size: few
j_call: TRBJ1-5
cdr3_length: 15
cdr3_aa: CASSYSLGYHQPQHF
cdr3_nt: TGTGCCAGCAGTTACTCGCTGGGGTACCATCAGCCCCAGCATTTT

d_call: TRBD1
v_call: TRBV7-9
clone_size: NA
j_call: TRBJ2-7
cdr3_length: 16
cdr3_aa: CASSFGKGTALYEQYF
cdr3_nt: TGTGCCAGCAGCTTTGGGAAGGGGACAGCCCTTTACGAGCAGTACTTC

d_call: TRBD2
v_call: TRBV4-3
clone_size: NA
j_call: TRBJ2-7
cdr3_length: 18
cdr3_aa: CASSQETTSGSPRYEQYF
cdr3_nt: TGCGCCAGCAGCCAAGAAACGACTAGCGGGAGCCCCCGGTACGAGCAGTACTTC

d_call: TRBD1
v_call: TRBV30
clone_size: once
j_call: TRBJ1-1
cdr3_length: 13
cdr3_aa: CAWSGQGNTEAFF
cdr3_nt: TGTGCCTGGAGCGGACAGGGGAACACTGAAGCTTTCTTT

d_call: TRBD2
v_call: TRBV27
clone_size: NA
j_call: TRBJ2-7
cdr3_length: 16
cdr3_aa: CASSTLLAGGFDEQYF
cdr3_nt: TGTGCCAGCAGTACCCTTCTAGCGGGAGGATTTGACGAGCAGTACTTC

d_call: NA
v_call: TRBV7-9
clone_size: NA
j_call: TRBJ2-5
cdr3_length: 13
cdr3_aa: CASRRGDQETQYF
cdr3_nt: TGTGCCAGCAGGAGGGGGGACCAAGAGACCCAGTACTTC

d_call: NA
v_call: TRBV30
clone_size: NA
j_call: TRBJ1-2
cdr3_length: 13
cdr3_aa: CAWSLTGTDGYTF
cdr3_nt: TGTGCCTGGAGCCTAACAGGGACGGATGGCTACACCTTC

d_call: TRBD2
v_call: TRBV27
clone_size: once
j_call: TRBJ2-7
cdr3_length: 14
cdr3_aa: CASSLQRESYEQYF
cdr3_nt: TGTGCCAGCAGTCTTCAGCGGGAGTCCTACGAGCAGTACTTC

d_call: NA
v_call: TRBV4-3
clone_size: NA
j_call: TRBJ1-1
cdr3_length: 16
cdr3_aa: CASSQDPQLMNTEAFF
cdr3_nt: TGCGCCAGCAGCCAAGACCCACAGTTAATGAACACTGAAGCTTTCTTT

d_call: TRBD2
v_call: TRBV6-6
clone_size: NA
j_call: TRBJ2-1
cdr3_length: 15
cdr3_aa: CASSTGTSVFNEQFF
cdr3_nt: TGTGCCAGCAGTACCGGGACTAGCGTCTTTAATGAGCAGTTCTTC

d_call: NA
v_call: TRBV5-6
clone_size: NA
j_call: TRBJ1-2
cdr3_length: 14
cdr3_aa: CASSAGDGNYGYTF
cdr3_nt: TGTGCCAGCAGCGCAGGGGACGGTAACTATGGCTACACCTTC

d_call: NA
v_call: TRBV27
clone_size: NA
j_call: TRBJ2-3
cdr3_length: 16
cdr3_aa: CASRAAIVGTTDTQYF
cdr3_nt: TGTGCCAGCAGGGCGGCTATTGTTGGTACGACAGATACGCAGTATTTT

d_call: NA
v_call: TRBV20-1
clone_size: NA
j_call: TRBJ2-5
cdr3_length: 13
cdr3_aa: CSARGTGQETQYF
cdr3_nt: TGCAGTGCTAGAGGAACAGGACAAGAGACCCAGTACTTC

d_call: NA
v_call: TRBV29-1
clone_size: once
j_call: TRBJ2-2
cdr3_length: 13
cdr3_aa: CSVTKGGSGELFF
cdr3_nt: TGCAGCGTGACCAAAGGGGGGAGCGGGGAGCTGTTTTTT

d_call: NA
v_call: TRBV5-4
clone_size: once
j_call: TRBJ1-1
cdr3_length: 14
cdr3_aa: CASSLGDFWTEAFF
cdr3_nt: TGTGCCAGCAGCTTGGGGGACTTTTGGACTGAAGCTTTCTTT

d_call: NA
v_call: TRBV30
clone_size: NA
j_call: TRBJ2-5
cdr3_length: 13
cdr3_aa: CAWSGLGQETQYF
cdr3_nt: TGTGCCTGGAGTGGTCTGGGTCAAGAGACCCAGTACTTC

d_call: NA
v_call: TRBV7-2
clone_size: NA
j_call: TRBJ2-7
cdr3_length: 13
cdr3_aa: CASSWILLYEQYF
cdr3_nt: TGTGCCAGCAGCTGGATTCTCCTGTACGAGCAGTACTTC

d_call: NA
v_call: TRBV5-1
clone_size: NA
j_call: TRBJ2-7
cdr3_length: 13
cdr3_aa: CASSLEDSYEQYF
cdr3_nt: TGCGCCAGCAGCTTGGAGGATTCCTACGAGCAGTACTTC

d_call: NA
v_call: TRBV5-6
clone_size: NA
j_call: TRBJ1-5
cdr3_length: 15
cdr3_aa: CASSLNGGQGQPQHF
cdr3_nt: TGTGCCAGCAGCTTGAACGGGGGACAAGGACAGCCCCAGCATTTT

d_call: TRBD2
v_call: TRBV20-1
clone_size: NA
j_call: TRBJ2-5
cdr3_length: 15
cdr3_aa: CSARERESFQETQYF
cdr3_nt: TGCAGTGCTAGGGAGCGGGAGTCCTTTCAAGAGACCCAGTACTTC

d_call: NA
v_call: TRBV7-2
clone_size: NA
j_call: TRBJ1-1
cdr3_length: 17
cdr3_aa: CASSLFIQGRMNTEAFF
cdr3_nt: TGTGCCAGCAGCTTATTTATCCAGGGACGAATGAACACTGAAGCTTTCTTT